This T cell receptor beta chain was sequenced for a study of cytomegalovirus exposure and HLA in healthy donors. Points from the study as a whole: In a later analysis, donors in an Asian-associated ancestry cluster reportedly had fewer N-insertions in productive TCRs than the cohort mean. Apparent HLA restriction characterized most CMV-associated TCR beta chains in a later analysis. Follow-up analysis later connected one missense variant in DCLRE1C with trimming of TCR beta V- and J-genes.

PCR used 60 Vbeta primers and 13 Jbeta primers. Sequencing was performed with immunoSEQ multiplex PCR; in TCRdb, only in-frame clones are kept and a portion is missing. The table has around 63,000 clones, roughly three quarters seen once; the top ten hold about 2.7%. Notes on this clone: Its antigen is undetermined.

The CDR3 has 13 residues. Deletions cut 3 bases from V and 4 bases from J, with 10 bases between. Per the germline V gene, CDR1 is SGHKS and CDR2 is YYEKEE (reference sequence). Sequences were obtained from PBMCs. The V call is TRBV5-5, the J call TRBJ1-1; no reliable D call. This clonotype was sampled from a woman aged 25 to 45 in good health and CMV-seronegative. CDR3 in DNA: TGTGCCAGCAGCTCTCAGGTCGCCACTGAAGCTTTCTTT. This translates into CASSSQVATEAFF.